This T cell receptor (beta chain) was observed in a study of response to subunit inactivated influenza vaccine. TCRdb called the RT-PCR reads again in MiXCR, with one record for every CDR3 protein. The sample contains about 650,000 distinct CDR3 sequences, about 15% of which appear only once. Study findings and constraints: Only a handful of new T cells, the authors suggested, are recruited with each seasonal influenza vaccination.

In its sample, this clonotype was seen many times. What it recognizes is unknown. The V end was cut by 9 bases, the J end by 5 bases, with 14 bases between. Germline CDR1 and CDR2: MNHNS and SASEGT. The CDR3 has 13 amino acids. The chain uses TRBV6-1 and TRBJ2-1; D unresolved. The receptor was derived from a man between 45 and 60 years old who received an inactivated influenza vaccine. The material was PBMCs from blood, obtained 14 to 15 days before vaccination. CDR3 protein: CASKTPKNNEQFF. The CDR3 coding sequence is TGTGCCAGTAAAACCCCGAAAAACAATGAGCAGTTCTTC.